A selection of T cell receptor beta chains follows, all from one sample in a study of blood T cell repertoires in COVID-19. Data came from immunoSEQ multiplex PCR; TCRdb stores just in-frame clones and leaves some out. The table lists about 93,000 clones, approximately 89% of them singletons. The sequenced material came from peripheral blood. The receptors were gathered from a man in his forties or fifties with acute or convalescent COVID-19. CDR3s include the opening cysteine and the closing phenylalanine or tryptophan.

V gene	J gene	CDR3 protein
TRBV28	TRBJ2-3	CASSSTVIRGDTQYF
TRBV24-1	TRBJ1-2	CATSDSSRGPDGYTF
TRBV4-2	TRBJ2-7	CASSQESGLAASYEQYF
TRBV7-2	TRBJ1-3	CASSSGQVNSGNTIYF
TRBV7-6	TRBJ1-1	CASSLGVFRTGGTEAFF
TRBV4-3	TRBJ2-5	CASSQDWAGGRETQYF
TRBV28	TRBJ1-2	CASRTGQAALGYTF
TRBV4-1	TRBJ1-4	CASSQDQGIGTNEKLFF
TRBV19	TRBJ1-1	CASGQQGNTEAFF
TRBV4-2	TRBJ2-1	CASSQDGAGGLYNEQFF
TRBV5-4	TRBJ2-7	CASSFHGVEQYF
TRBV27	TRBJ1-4	CASSDRGATNEKLFF
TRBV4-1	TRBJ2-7	CASSQSLKPSYEQYF
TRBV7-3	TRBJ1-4	CASSRTAGEKLFF
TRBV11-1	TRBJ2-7	CASGLVSYEQYF
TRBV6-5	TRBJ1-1	CASRLAMNTEAFF
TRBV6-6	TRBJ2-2	CASRDLLADNTGELFF
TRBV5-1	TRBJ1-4	CASSLDRDTGEKLFF
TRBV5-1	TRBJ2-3	CASRRTSGGDTQYF
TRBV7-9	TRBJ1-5	CASSPPGGEPQHF
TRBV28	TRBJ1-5	CASSLEREKAQHF
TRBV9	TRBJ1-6	CASSVGGGPSPLHF
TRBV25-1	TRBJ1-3	CASSGRSGNTIYF
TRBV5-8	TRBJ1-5	CATGQGNPYSNQPQHF
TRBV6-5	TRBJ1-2	CASSYSGGGYTF
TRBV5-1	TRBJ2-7	CASSLAAESYEQYF
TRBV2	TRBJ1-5	CASSIAEGNQPQHF
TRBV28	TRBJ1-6	CASSFGINNSPLHF
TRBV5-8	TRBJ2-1	CASSSSRWATGDNEQFF
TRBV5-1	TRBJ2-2	CASSYVDSNTGELFF
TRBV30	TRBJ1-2	CACPNRGRPYGYTF
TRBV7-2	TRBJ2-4	CASSTRQGFSKNIQYF
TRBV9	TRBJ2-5	CASSAQGLKETQYF
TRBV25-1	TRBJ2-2	CASSRLGGFGELFF
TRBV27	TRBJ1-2	CASSYEPTGNNGYTF
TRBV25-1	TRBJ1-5	CASSEFGDTRPQHF
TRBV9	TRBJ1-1	CASSTTGRTEAFF